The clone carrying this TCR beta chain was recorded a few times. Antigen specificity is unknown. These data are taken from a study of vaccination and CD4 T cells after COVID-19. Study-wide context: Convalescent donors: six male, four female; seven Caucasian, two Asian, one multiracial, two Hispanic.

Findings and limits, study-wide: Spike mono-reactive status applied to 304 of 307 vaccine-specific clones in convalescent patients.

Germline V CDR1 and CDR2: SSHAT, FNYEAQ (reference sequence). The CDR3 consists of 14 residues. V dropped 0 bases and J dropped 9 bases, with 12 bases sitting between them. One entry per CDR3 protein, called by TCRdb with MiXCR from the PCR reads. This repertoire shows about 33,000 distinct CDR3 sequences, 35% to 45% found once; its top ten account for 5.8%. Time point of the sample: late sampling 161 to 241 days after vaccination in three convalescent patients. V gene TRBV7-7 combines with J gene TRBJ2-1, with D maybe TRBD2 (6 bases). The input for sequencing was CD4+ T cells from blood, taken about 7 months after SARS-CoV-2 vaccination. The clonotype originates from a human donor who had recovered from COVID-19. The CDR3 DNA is TGTGCCAGCAGCTTAGCGGGACTCTCGGGTGAGCAGTTCTTC. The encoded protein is CASSLAGLSGEQFF.